This is a list of T cell receptor beta chains from one sample in a study of technical replicates of blood from a handful of donors. Here immunoSEQ multiplex PCR was the method, and the copy in TCRdb shows in-frame clones only, minus some. The sample lists around 98,000 clones; 90% to 96% were seen once. Specimen: T cells isolated from PBMCs. These receptors were obtained from a human donor in good health. CDR3s include the opening cysteine and the closing phenylalanine or tryptophan. Each record gives: D gene, J gene, V gene, clone size, CDR3 protein, CDR3 DNA. A D gene is named only where the DNA matches it firmly. Where a row states a size, it is once, few, many or the class of an expanded clone; other rows omit it.

NA | TRBJ1-1 | TRBV11-2 | NA | CASSLANQKNTEAFF | TGTGCCAGCAGCTTAGCGAATCAGAAGAACACTGAAGCTTTCTTT
NA | TRBJ1-1 | TRBV11-3 | NA | CASSQRQGRTLTAFF | TGTGCCAGCAGCCAAAGGCAGGGTAGGACGTTGACGGCTTTCTTT
NA | TRBJ2-2 | TRBV6-5 | once | CASSYWVGDNTGELFF | TGTGCCAGCAGTTACTGGGTAGGGGATAACACCGGGGAGCTGTTTTTT
TRBD1 | TRBJ2-7 | TRBV5-4 | NA | CASSWTGVVEQYF | TGTGCCAGCAGCTGGACAGGGGTGGTCGAGCAGTACTTC
TRBD1 | TRBJ1-1 | TRBV5-1 | NA | CASSWGTGAGIYTEAFF | TGCGCCAGCAGCTGGGGGACAGGGGCGGGTATTTACACTGAAGCTTTCTTT
TRBD1 | TRBJ1-1 | TRBV30 | NA | CAWGTDDMNTEAFF | TGTGCCTGGGGGACAGACGACATGAACACTGAAGCTTTCTTT
NA | TRBJ1-2 | TRBV18 | NA | CASSPPVREGYTF | TGTGCCAGCTCACCACCGGTACGGGAAGGCTACACCTTC
NA | TRBJ2-2 | TRBV7-2 | NA | CASSFLLWNTGELFF | TGTGCCAGCAGCTTTCTCTTGTGGAACACCGGGGAGCTGTTTTTT
NA | TRBJ2-7 | TRBV5-1 | NA | CASSLSWSYEQYF | TGCGCCAGCAGCTTGTCTTGGAGTTACGAGCAGTACTTC
NA | TRBJ2-7 | TRBV7-2 | NA | CASRSLWAGSYEQYF | TGTGCCAGCAGATCACTTTGGGCAGGATCCTACGAGCAGTACTTC
TRBD1 | TRBJ1-3 | TRBV30 | NA | CAWSRDRADTIYF | TGTGCCTGGAGTCGGGACAGGGCAGACACCATATATTTT
NA | TRBJ2-7 | TRBV7-9 | NA | CASSSPQGTTYEQYF | TGTGCCAGCAGCTCTCCCCAGGGCACTACCTACGAGCAGTACTTC
TRBD1 | TRBJ1-1 | TRBV6-5 | NA | CASSYSRDRDSEAFF | TGTGCCAGCAGTTACTCGAGGGACAGGGATTCTGAAGCTTTCTTT
TRBD1 | TRBJ2-7 | TRBV7-8 | NA | CASSSGTGGYYEQYF | TGTGCCAGCAGCTCCGGGACAGGGGGCTACTACGAGCAGTACTTC
TRBD2 | TRBJ2-1 | TRBV19 | NA | CASSIRRPRGRAEQFF | TGTGCCAGTAGTATCCGTCGGCCTCGAGGGAGGGCCGAGCAGTTCTTC
NA | TRBJ1-5 | TRBV6-1 | once | CASSEGRGRGQPQHF | TGTGCCAGCAGTGAAGGACGAGGTCGCGGTCAGCCCCAGCATTTT
NA | TRBJ2-6 | TRBV2 | NA | CASSGSGSGANVLTF | TGTGCCAGCAGTGGATCAGGCTCTGGGGCCAACGTCCTGACTTTC
NA | TRBJ2-1 | TRBV30 | NA | CAWTRGSSYNEQFF | TGTGCCTGGACGCGGGGAAGTTCCTACAATGAGCAGTTCTTC
NA | TRBJ2-7 | TRBV5-5 | NA | CASSLVSRQFSYEQYF | TGTGCCAGCAGCTTGGTAAGCAGACAATTCTCCTACGAGCAGTACTTC
TRBD1 | TRBJ1-5 | TRBV5-1 | NA | CASSTGANQPQHF | TGCGCCAGCAGCACAGGGGCGAATCAGCCCCAGCATTTT
NA | TRBJ1-1 | TRBV28 | NA | CASTTVPNTEAFF | TGTGCCAGCACGACAGTCCCGAACACTGAAGCTTTCTTT
NA | TRBJ2-7 | TRBV19 | NA | CASSIDQGEQYF | TGTGCCAGTAGTATAGATCAGGGGGAGCAGTACTTC
NA | TRBJ1-2 | TRBV28 | NA | CASSQGRDGYTF | TGTGCCAGCAGCCAGGGTCGCGATGGCTACACCTTC
NA | TRBJ1-4 | TRBV6-1 | once | CASSGGGVEEKLFF | TGTGCCAGCAGCGGGGGAGGGGTAGAGGAAAAACTGTTTTTT
TRBD2 | TRBJ2-7 | TRBV28 | NA | CASSTAGQYEQYF | TGTGCCAGCAGTACAGCGGGGCAGTACGAGCAGTACTTC
TRBD1 | TRBJ1-1 | TRBV9 | NA | CASSVGFGPGGGITEAFF | TGTGCCAGCAGCGTAGGATTTGGGCCAGGGGGCGGGATCACTGAAGCTTTCTTT
NA | TRBJ1-1 | TRBV28 | NA | CASSLNEWGESTEAFF | TGTGCCAGCAGTTTAAATGAGTGGGGGGAATCCACTGAAGCTTTCTTT
TRBD1 | TRBJ2-7 | TRBV7-9 | NA | CASSLRDRVYEQYF | TGTGCCAGCAGCTTACGGGACAGGGTCTACGAGCAGTACTTC
TRBD1 | TRBJ2-1 | TRBV4-1 | NA | CASSRVQGARGKSDEQFF | TGCGCCAGCAGCCGAGTGCAGGGGGCCCGGGGAAAAAGCGATGAGCAGTTCTTC
TRBD2 | TRBJ2-7 | TRBV10-2 | few | CATLGGGSESYEQYF | TGCGCCACCCTCGGAGGCGGGAGTGAGTCCTACGAGCAGTACTTC